The sequence of this T cell receptor (beta chain) was determined in a study of Graves' ophthalmopathy and Graves' hyperthyroidism. Overall study: The study drew peripheral blood at initial diagnosis, before any treatment. General observations from the study: Ophthalmopathy progression was predicted by the model at roughly 66% sensitivity and approximately 72% specificity. Clonotypes were expanded in thyroid at above 0.001 frequency, and most also appeared in blood.

The TCR beta CDR3 regions underwent amplification from RNA transcripts. The first round was an RT-PCR with HTBI primers, and the second round was a multiplex PCR. One entry per CDR3 protein, called by TCRdb with MiXCR from the multiplex PCR reads. The repertoire holds approximately 210,000 distinct CDR3 sequences, with under 30% as singletons. Moderate-to-severe activity, with CAS ≥3, NOSPECS ≥4 and duration under 3 months, characterized the donors with ophthalmopathy. With respect to this clonotype: The antigen is undetermined.

The CDR3 is 17 residues long. V was pared by 1 base and J by 4 bases, with 10 bases of the junction left unmatched. The germline CDR1 and CDR2 sequences are SGHAT and FQNNGV. The V and J genes are TRBV11-2 and TRBJ2-5; TRBD2 matches 9 bases. Material for sequencing was peripheral blood. This sequence was found in a man in his forties or fifties with Graves' ophthalmopathy. CDR3 region: CASSLVGLAGSGETQYF. The CDR3 region has the DNA TGTGCCAGCAGCTTAGTAGGCCTAGCGGGATCCGGAGAGACCCAGTACTTC.